A single sample is the source of the 9 T cell receptor beta chains below, sequenced in a study of OX40 agonist ivuxolimab in advanced cancers. Libraries were prepared by immunoSEQ multiplex PCR; TCRdb keeps only in-frame clonotypes and omits some of them. The sample includes roughly 80,000 clones, roughly 80% of them seen just once. The source material was CD4+ or CD8+ T cells sorted from blood, sampled in a trial of the OX40 agonist ivuxolimab. The receptors were sampled from an adult with an advanced solid tumor such as melanoma, head and neck, liver or kidney cancer.

The J gene is TRBJ2-1, the V gene TRBV10-3; D remains unclear. CDR1 is ENHRY, CDR2 SYGVKD, per germline. V was shortened by 11 bases and J by 4 bases, with 18 bases between the two germline ends. CDR3 length: 14 amino acids. Here the CDR3 DNA reads TGTGCCGCCCAAGAGCCAAACTCATACAATGAGCAGTTCTTC. Its translation: CAAQEPNSYNEQFF.

This clone was recorded once. J is TRBJ1-1 and V is TRBV19; D remains ambiguous. Trimming shortened V by 4 bases and J by 0 bases, and 9 bases separated the two germline ends. The germline V gene encodes CDR1 LNHDA and CDR2 SQIVND (reference sequence). The CDR3 sequence is 14 residues long. The CDR3 loop reads CASSKRGLNTEAFF. CDR3 coding DNA: TGTGCCAGTAGTAAGCGGGGATTGAACACTGAAGCTTTCTTT.

This rearrangement joins TRBV7-2 to TRBJ2-2; D unclear. The V and J ends lost 5 bases and 7 bases respectively, with 17 bases between them. CDR3 length: 15 amino acids. Germline CDR1 reads SGHTA; CDR2 reads FQGNSA. The CDR3 nucleotides read TGTGCCAGCAGCCCCACCCTCTCTACGTACGGGGAGCTGTTTTTT. Protein sequence: CASSPTLSTYGELFF.

The chain has TRBV4-3 and TRBJ1-5; D possibly corresponds to TRBD1 (6 bases). V lost 7 bases and J 0 bases, leaving 13 bases between the germline ends. Germline CDR1 reads LGHNA; CDR2 reads YSLEER. There are 15 residues in the CDR3. The CDR3 DNA is TGCGCCAGCAACAGTGACAGGTATAGCAATCAGCCCCAGCATTTT. Translating gives CASNSDRYSNQPQHF.

The chain uses TRBV10-2 and TRBJ1-4, with D possibly TRBD1 on 5 matching bases. This CDR3 comprises 14 residues. Trimming removed 6 bases from V and 7 bases from J, with 15 bases in between. Germline loops: CDR1 WSHSY, CDR2 SAAADI. The CDR3 protein is CASSIGAEGEKLFF. CDR3 bases: TGCGCCAGCAGCATTGGGGCCGAGGGTGAAAAACTGTTTTTT.

This clone came up a few times. The rearrangement links TRBV7-5 to TRBJ1-4. TRBV7-5 is annotated as a pseudogene. The CDR3 spans 12 residues. CDR3 bases: TGTGCCAGAATGGATCGTAATGAAAAACTGTTTTTT. Its translation: CARMDRNEKLFF.

The V call is TRBV6-5, the J call TRBJ1-1, with D perhaps matching TRBD1 (5 bases). V lost 5 bases and J lost 1, with 8 bases in between. There are 13 residues in the CDR3. CDR1 MNHEY and CDR2 SVGAGI come from the germline V gene. CDR3 amino acids: CASSPRENTEAFF. The CDR3 DNA is TGTGCCAGCAGTCCCAGGGAGAACACTGAAGCTTTCTTT.

This clone was counted between two and nine times. The chain carries TRBV6-5 and TRBJ1-2, with 8 bases identical to TRBD1. In germline, CDR1 is MNHEY, CDR2 SVGAGI. V gave up 2 bases and J gave up 4 bases; unmatched junction bases: 3. This CDR3 has 14 residues. In DNA, the CDR3 is TGTGCCAGCAGTTACGCAGGGGGCGGCTATGGCTACACCTTC. Its protein is CASSYAGGGYGYTF.

The chain joins TRBV5-1 to TRBJ2-1; D is unclear. Germline CDR1 is SGHRS and CDR2 is YFSETQ. The V gene lost 3 bases and the J gene lost 0 bases, with 7 bases spanning the gap. The CDR3 has 14 amino acids. This chain's CDR3 is CASSSTGSYNEQFF. Here the CDR3 DNA reads TGCGCCAGCAGCTCGACGGGCTCCTACAATGAGCAGTTCTTC.